The T cell receptor (beta chain) described here comes from a study of shared clonotypes between healthy human individuals. The sample holds a few counts of this clone. Terminally differentiated effector memory CD45RA+ cells were excluded by CCR7 positive selection of CD45RO-negative cells. The germline V and J ends were trimmed by 3 bases and 5 bases, with 17 bases remaining between them. The CDR3 length is 15 residues. Germline-derived CDR1 and CDR2 are SGHRS and YFSETQ. Generated by immunoSEQ multiplex PCR, the TCRdb table keeps only in-frame clones and is missing some. The sample has roughly 2 million clones; approximately 95% are singletons.

Material: naive CD8+ T cells sorted from blood. V gene TRBV5-1 combines with J gene TRBJ1-1, with D maybe TRBD1 (6 bases). The receptor comes from a man younger than 30 in good health. The CDR3 nucleotides read TGCGCCAGCAGCTCGGCCGGGACGAGGGGGACTGAAGCTTTCTTT. Its translation: CASSSAGTRGTEAFF.